Listed here are 25 T cell receptor beta chains from one sample, sequenced in a study of beta chain features in type 1 diabetes. Expressed TCRB transcripts got sequenced, as all isolated RNA was reverse transcribed. Repertoires were generated with immunoSEQ multiplex PCR, while TCRdb's copy carries only in-frame clones and drops some. The sample has under 550,000 clones, about an eighth seen once. The sequencing input was naive CD4+ T cells from blood. The receptor set was obtained from a young woman in good health.

The V call is TRBV9, the J call TRBJ2-5; D is unclear. The CDR3 consists of 14 residues. From germline, CDR1 is SGDLS and CDR2 YYNGEE. V was trimmed by 0 bases and J by 1 base, leaving 7 bases between them. CDR3 nucleotides: TGTGCCAGCAGCGTAGACTGGGGCCAAGAGACCCAGTACTTC. As protein: CASSVDWGQETQYF.

This clone has only a few counts. V usage is TRBV2 and J usage is TRBJ2-7, with 14 positions matching TRBD2. CDR1 is SNHLY, CDR2 FYNNEI, per germline. After removal of 6 bases from V and 0 bases from J, the junction contained 4 bases not matched to a gene. The CDR3 loop spans 16 amino acids. CDR3 sequence reads: CASSGLAGGSSYEQYF. In DNA form, the CDR3 reads TGTGCCAGCAGCGGACTAGCGGGAGGTTCCTCCTACGAGCAGTACTTC.

The chain links TRBV10-3 to TRBJ1-1; 9 bases match TRBD1. The CDR3 has 14 residues. Germline CDR1 is ENHRY and CDR2 is SYGVKD. The junction had 6 bases not matched to a gene; V was cut back by 4 bases and J by 6 bases. The CDR3 loop reads CAISAGQGSPEAFF. The CDR3 bases are TGTGCCATCAGTGCCGGACAGGGGAGTCCTGAAGCTTTCTTT.

This clone was seen a few times. The DNA for the CDR3 is TGTGCCACCAGCAGAGAATTGGGGACTGGTGGGGAGCTGTTTTTT. As protein: CATSRELGTGGELFF. The chain is built from TRBV15 and TRBJ2-2, with D maybe TRBD2 (6 bases). CDR3 length: 15 amino acids. Germline V gene data show CDR1 as LNHNV and CDR2 as YYDKDF (reference sequence). V was clipped by 0 bases and J by 8 bases, with 13 bases between them.

The V gene is TRBV18, the J gene TRBJ2-7; D gene ambiguous. Germline CDR1 reads KGHSH; CDR2 reads LQKENI. This CDR3 has 11 residues. Deletions cut 4 bases from V and 4 bases from J, with 5 bases between. The CDR3: CASSQGYEQYV. CDR3 bases: TGTGCCAGCTCACAGGGATACGAGCAGTACGTC.

The chain links TRBV4-1 to TRBJ2-5; 7 bases fit TRBD1. Germline CDR1 is MGHRA and CDR2 is YSYEKL. The CDR3 is 14 amino acids. With 5 bases clipped from V and 7 bases from J, the junction kept 10 bases outside the gene matches. In DNA form, the CDR3 reads TGCGCCAGCAGCGAATGGGGGACAGCAGGGACCCAGTACTTC. Translation gives CASSEWGTAGTQYF.

Only a few counts were recorded for this clone. The chain is built from TRBV6-5 and TRBJ2-3; D gene unclear. The CDR3 runs to 15 residues. The germline V and J ends were trimmed by 0 bases and 2 bases, with 9 bases remaining between them. CDR1 and CDR2 from the germline V gene are MNHEY and SVGAGI. Written as DNA, the CDR3 is TGTGCCAGCAGTTACTCGCGACTTCCCACAGATACGCAGTATTTT. This sequence encodes CASSYSRLPTDTQYF.

This chain links TRBV7-2 with TRBJ1-1; weak D call: TRBD1 (6 bases). CDR1 is SGHTA and CDR2 is FQGNSA in the germline V gene. V was shortened by 1 base and J by 4 bases, with 13 bases between the two germline ends. The CDR3 is 15 amino acids. The CDR3 reads CASSLVYGGGTEAFF. CDR3 nucleotide sequence: TGTGCCAGCAGCTTAGTTTACGGGGGCGGCACTGAAGCTTTCTTT.

In the case of this clone: Distinct nucleotide sequences in the sample also encode this CDR3. The rearrangement uses TRBV4-1 and TRBJ2-1; D uncertain. The V gene lost 0 bases and the J gene lost 4 bases, with 4 bases spanning the gap. CDR1 and CDR2 (germline): MGHRA, YSYEKL. This CDR3 spans 13 amino acids. The CDR3 region has the DNA TGCGCCAGCAGCCAAGACCCTTACAATGAGCAGTTCTTC. Its protein is CASSQDPYNEQFF.

The rearrangement joins TRBV23-1 to TRBJ2-2; TRBD1 matches at 8 bases. TRBV23-1 is an ORF, with its function uncertain. Trimming at V came to 8 bases and at J to 4 bases, leaving 6 bases not matched to a gene. The CDR3 length is 14 residues. In DNA form, the CDR3 reads TGCGCCAGCCGCAGGGGGCGGGTCACCGGGGAGCTGTTTTTT. This codes for CASRRGRVTGELFF.

This clone has just a few counts. The rearrangement uses TRBV7-8 and TRBJ2-2; D is undetermined. The V end was cut by 3 bases, the J end by 2 bases, with 10 bases between. The CDR3 runs to 15 residues. The germline V gene encodes CDR1 SGHVS and CDR2 FQNEAQ. For the CDR3, the DNA is TGTGCCAGCAGCTTTAGACTGGTTAACACCGGGGAGCTGTTTTTT. This codes for CASSFRLVNTGELFF.

The chain combines TRBV14 with TRBJ2-2; no reliable D call. The CDR3 runs 15 residues. Trimming stripped 4 bases from V and 2 bases from J, with 11 bases between. From germline, CDR1 is SGHDN and CDR2 FVKESK. CDR3 residues: CASSLDPFNTGELFF. CDR3 nucleotide sequence: TGTGCCAGCAGCCTGGACCCTTTCAACACCGGGGAGCTGTTTTTT.

This chain links TRBV19 with TRBJ2-1, with 8 bases identical to TRBD1. The germline gives CDR1 LNHDA, CDR2 SQIVND (reference sequence). Trimming took 0 bases from V and 7 from J; bases not matched to a gene: 11. The CDR3 is made up of 17 amino acids. Here the CDR3 DNA reads TGTGCCAGTAGTATAGATTCTTACCACCGGACAGGGAATGAGCAGTTCTTC. This translates into CASSIDSYHRTGNEQFF.

The genes are TRBV20-1 and TRBJ1-1; D call uncertain. This CDR3 is 11 amino acids long. The V gene's germline CDR1 is DFQATT and CDR2 SNEGSKA (reference sequence). Trimming removed 4 bases from V and 1 base from J, with 4 bases in between. CDR3 DNA: TGCAGTGCTAATAGGAACACTGAAGCTTTCTTT. This gives the protein CSANRNTEAFF.

This clone was detected only a few times. The rearrangement joins TRBV9 to TRBJ2-4, with 8 bases lining up with TRBD2. The germline gives CDR1 SGDLS, CDR2 YYNGEE. Trimming at V came to 3 bases and at J to 1 base, leaving 9 bases not matched to a gene. This CDR3 contains 17 residues. The CDR3 loop reads CASSAREGGHAKNIQYF. In nucleotides, the CDR3 is TGTGCCAGCAGCGCCCGGGAGGGGGGGCACGCCAAAAACATTCAGTACTTC.

V and J are TRBV4-1 and TRBJ2-7, with a weak D call TRBD1 (6 bases). Germline-derived CDR1 and CDR2 are MGHRA and YSYEKL. The CDR3 is 15 residues long. V gave up 1 base and J gave up 2 bases, with 12 bases separating them. The CDR3 loop is CASSQGQDPTYEQYF. CDR3 nucleotides: TGCGCCAGCAGCCAAGGACAGGACCCGACCTACGAGCAGTACTTC.

This clone has more than one count but fewer than ten. The J gene is TRBJ2-3, the V gene TRBV2; 15 positions match TRBD2. The CDR3 has 15 amino acids. The V gene's germline CDR1 is SNHLY and CDR2 FYNNEI. Unmatched junction bases numbered 4, after V lost 8 bases and J lost 4 bases. CDR3 region: CASGTSGRLADTQYF. The CDR3 DNA sequence: TGTGCCAGCGGGACTAGCGGGAGGTTGGCAGATACGCAGTATTTT.

This clone was observed a handful of times. This rearrangement joins TRBV28 to TRBJ1-4; D ambiguous. Germline V gene sequence: CDR1 MDHEN, CDR2 SYDVKM. The ends were cut back, 5 bases at V and 8 bases at J, with 18 bases in the middle. This CDR3 has 15 amino acids. The CDR3 loop is CASSPSGLLWEKLFF. Written as DNA, the CDR3 is TGTGCCAGCAGTCCGTCAGGACTGTTGTGGGAAAAACTGTTTTTT.

This clone was seen more than once but under ten times. The chain links TRBV15 to TRBJ1-1; D is ambiguous. CDR3 length: 14 residues. The V gene lost 4 bases and the J gene lost 0 bases, with 9 bases spanning the gap. Germline-derived CDR1 and CDR2 are LNHNV and YYDKDF (reference sequence). The CDR3 DNA reads as TGTGCCACCAGCATTGCGGGAGTGAACACTGAAGCTTTCTTT. This encodes CATSIAGVNTEAFF.

V is TRBV7-2 and J is TRBJ2-5; D gene uncertain. CDR1 is SGHTA, CDR2 FQGNSA, per germline. The CDR3 covers 16 residues. Trimming cost V 2 bases and J 0 bases, with 13 bases left between them. CDR3 bases: TGTGCCAGCAGCTTAAAGAGGCAGGCAAACCAAGAGACCCAGTACTTC. It encodes CASSLKRQANQETQYF.

The chain couples TRBV7-2 to TRBJ2-7, with D possibly TRBD1 on 6 matching bases. Germline CDR1 reads SGHTA; CDR2 reads FQGNSA. Trimming cost V 1 base and J 2 bases, with 9 bases left between them. There are 14 residues in the CDR3. The DNA for the CDR3 is TGTGCCAGCAGCTTAGTCCGGGACACCTACGAGCAGTACTTC. This gives the protein CASSLVRDTYEQYF.

This clone was seen a handful of times. V is TRBV4-1 and J is TRBJ1-5; D remains unclear. V was clipped by 0 bases and J by 7 bases, with 7 bases between them. This CDR3 spans 13 amino acids. Germline CDR1 and CDR2: MGHRA and YSYEKL. The CDR3 loop is CASSQDVAQPQHF. The DNA for the CDR3 is TGCGCCAGCAGCCAAGATGTAGCCCAGCCCCAGCATTTT.

The chain uses TRBV7-8 and TRBJ2-5; 7 bases match TRBD1. The germline V gene encodes CDR1 SGHVS and CDR2 FQNEAQ. CDR3 length: 14 residues. J gave up 2 bases and V 6 bases, and 6 bases lay outside the gene matches. The CDR3 DNA reads as TGTGCCAGCAGTCCGGGACAGACACAAGAGACCCAGTACTTC. Its translation: CASSPGQTQETQYF.

This clone has just a few counts. The V gene is TRBV5-1, the J gene TRBJ2-1, with no clear D. Germline V lookup: CDR1 SGHRS, CDR2 YFSETQ. This CDR3 region has 15 residues. Trimming left V 1 base short and J 1 base short, with 9 bases between. CDR3 nucleotide sequence: TGCGCCAGCAGCTTGATCGCTGAGTCCTACAATGAGCAGTTCTTC. The encoded protein is CASSLIAESYNEQFF.

The gene calls are TRBV7-2 and TRBJ2-5, with TRBD2 matching 9 bases. The CDR3 length is 14 residues. With V trimmed by 3 bases and J by 7 bases, 6 bases remained unmatched. The germline CDR1 and CDR2 sequences are SGHTA and FQGNSA. CDR3 in amino acids: CASSFRTSDGTQYF. The CDR3 nucleotides read TGTGCCAGCAGCTTCCGGACTAGCGACGGGACCCAGTACTTC.